A single sample is the source of the 30 T cell receptor beta chains below, sequenced in a study of vaccination and CD4 T cells after COVID-19 (dated by TCRdb to about 2022). Antigens for these TCRs are unknown. The library came from PCR. Sequencing was performed on an Illumina iSeq 100. DNA from cultured CD4+ T cells was subjected to TCR sequencing with the Oncomine TCR Beta short-read assay at the Johns Hopkins FTIC core. The QIAamp micro DNA kit was used to extract genomic DNA from the cultured CD4+ T cells. The public reads were reprocessed in TCRdb via fastp at Q25 and MiXCR, keeping in-frame beta chains. When rows share a CDR3 protein, they turn into one entry using the most common DNA and genes. Here the sample has several thousand distinct CDR3 sequences; approximately 35% occur a single time. Approximately 20% of the sample goes to the ten largest clones. The sample's treatment or condition label, in plain terms: approximately nine-day PBMC culture with coronavirus spike peptide pools or control peptides (ViraFEST assay). CD4+ T cells from unexposed donors were collected before the COVID-19 pandemic (2011-2018).

Sequenced: CD4+ T cells from blood, cultured in vitro. The receptors derive from a human donor in good health.

This clonotype was observed a few times. The chain employs TRBV20-1 and TRBJ1-2; D may be TRBD1 (6 bases). This CDR3 is built from 12 residues. V was pared by 5 bases and J by 4 bases, with 11 bases between. CDR1 DFQATT and CDR2 SNEGSKA come from the germline V gene (reference sequence). This CDR3 is CSAPDSRYGYTF. The DNA of the CDR3 is TGCAGTGCTCCGGACAGCCGCTATGGCTACACCTTC.

The chain uses TRBV20-1 and TRBJ2-5; 10 bases are shared with TRBD2. Germline trimming cut 6 bases from V and 5 bases from J; bases unmatched to any gene: 12. Germline V gene data show CDR1 as DFQATT and CDR2 as SNEGSKA (reference sequence). The CDR3 length is 15 residues. CDR3 amino acids: CSAVISGRFGETQYF. The CDR3 coding sequence is TGCAGTGCAGTAATTAGCGGGAGGTTCGGGGAGACCCAGTACTTC.

This clonotype is labeled medium-sized. The chain employs TRBV20-1 and TRBJ1-2; D ambiguous. CDR1 is DFQATT and CDR2 is SNEGSKA in the germline V gene (reference sequence). CDR3 length: 14 residues. V was shortened by 0 bases and J by 8 bases, with 16 bases between the two germline ends. The CDR3 here is CSAREPDPTEGYTF. CDR3 coding DNA: TGCAGTGCTAGAGAACCCGACCCCACGGAAGGCTACACCTTC.

The chain couples TRBV28 to TRBJ2-2; D unresolved. The CDR3 sequence is 13 residues long. V lost 7 bases to trimming and J lost 6 bases, with 12 bases between them. CDR1 and CDR2 (germline): MDHEN, SYDVKM. CDR3 in amino acids: CASTRHLSGELFF. The CDR3 nucleotides are TGTGCCAGCACCAGACACCTCTCCGGGGAGCTGTTTTTT.

This chain uses TRBV7-3 with TRBJ2-3, with D possibly matching TRBD1 (5 bases). The CDR3 contains 14 residues. The V end lost 2 bases, the J end lost 4 bases, and 10 bases lay between the germline ends. The V gene's germline CDR1 is SGHTA and CDR2 FQGTGA. This CDR3 reads CASSLSAGSDTQYF. The CDR3 region has the DNA TGTGCCAGCAGCTTATCGGCAGGGTCAGATACGCAGTATTTT.

The chain links TRBV6-1 to TRBJ1-5; 8 bases are shared with TRBD1. V dropped 6 bases and J dropped 2; count of bases not matched to a gene: 9. CDR3 length: 16 amino acids. Germline lookup yields CDR1 MNHNS and CDR2 SASEGT. The CDR3 DNA sequence: TGTGCCAGCAGGGACCAGGGGGCGGTGGGCAATCAGCCCCAGCATTTT. This gives the protein CASRDQGAVGNQPQHF.

V is TRBV20-1 and J is TRBJ2-3; either TRBD1 or TRBD2 may supply D (5 bases each). The CDR3 totals 12 residues. Germline CDR1 DFQATT, CDR2 SNEGSKA (reference sequence). V shed 5 bases and J shed 4 bases, with 10 bases lying between them. CDR3 protein: CSALGRADTQYF. CDR3 DNA: TGCAGTGCTTTGGGGCGGGCAGATACGCAGTATTTT.

The rearrangement joins TRBV4-1 to TRBJ1-2; no reliable D call. Germline values: CDR1 MGHRA, CDR2 YSYEKL. This CDR3 is built from 14 residues. V lost 2 bases, J lost 4 bases, and 11 bases lay in between. CDR3 nucleotides: TGCGCCAGCAGCCAAACAACGGGAACCTATGGCTACACCTTC. It specifies CASSQTTGTYGYTF.

This sequence joins TRBV7-3 and TRBJ2-3; D tentatively fits TRBD1 or TRBD2 (5 bases each). The CDR3 spans 16 residues. V lost 5 bases, J lost 7 bases, and 22 bases lay in between. CDR1 is SGHTA and CDR2 is FQGTGA in the germline V gene. The CDR3 sequence is CASSLTLLGVGHTQYF. The CDR3, as DNA: TGTGCCAGCAGCCTCACCCTACTAGGGGTCGGGCATACGCAGTATTTT. The full variable domain, completed using reference TRBV7-3 and TRBJ2-3, is GAGVSQTPSNKVTEKGKYVELRCDPISGHTALYWYRQSLGQGPEFLIYFQGTGAADDSGLPNDRFFAVRPEGSVSTLKIQRTERGDSAVYLCASSLTLLGVGHTQYFGPGTRLTVL.

This clonotype has a handful of counts. The chain couples TRBV28 to TRBJ2-5; no reliable D call. V gave up 6 bases and J gave up 4 bases, with 15 bases separating them. From germline, CDR1 is MDHEN and CDR2 SYDVKM. The CDR3 has 14 residues. The CDR3 here is CASSLPRAGETQYF. The CDR3 coding sequence is TGTGCCAGCAGCCTCCCCCGGGCTGGAGAGACCCAGTACTTC. Filled out from reference TRBV28 and TRBJ2-5, the complete variable domain reads DVKVTQSSRYLVKRTGEKVFLECVQDMDHENMFWYRQDPGLGLRLIYFSYDVKMKEKGDIPEGYSVSREKKERFSLILESASTNQTSMYLCASSLPRAGETQYFGPGTRLLVL.

The chain uses TRBV10-1 and TRBJ2-7, with D unclear. Germline values: CDR1 WNHNN, CDR2 SYGVQD (reference sequence). Trimming shortened V by 0 bases and J by 0 bases, and 12 bases separated the two germline ends. The length of the CDR3 is 16 residues. The CDR3 nucleotides read TGCGCCAGCAGTGAGTCGGGATGCGGTTTCTCCTACGAGCAGTACTTC. The encoded protein is CASSESGCGFSYEQYF.

This clonotype appeared a few times. The rearrangement links TRBV7-2 to TRBJ2-7; 9 positions match TRBD2. CDR3 length equals 17 residues. The V and J ends lost 7 bases and 2 bases, in that order; junction bases with no gene match: 15. Germline CDR1 reads SGHTA; CDR2 reads FQGNSA. CDR3: CASNSRVAGGSPYEQYF. In DNA, the CDR3 is TGTGCCAGCAACTCGAGGGTGGCGGGAGGGTCTCCCTACGAGCAGTACTTC.

The genes are TRBV6-1 and TRBJ2-6; maybe TRBD2 (5 bases). Trimming left V 5 bases short and J 0 bases short, with 17 bases between. CDR3 length: 18 amino acids. Germline values: CDR1 MNHNS, CDR2 SASEGT. Here the CDR3 DNA reads TGTGCCAGCAGTCTCGGGATCCTTGGGTACTCTGGGGCCAACGTCCTGACTTTC. Protein product: CASSLGILGYSGANVLTF.

This chain links TRBV7-6 with TRBJ2-1; D unclear. Looked up from germline, CDR1 is SGHVS and CDR2 is FNYEAQ. There are 13 residues in the CDR3. The V end was cut by 1 base, the J end by 4 bases, with 5 bases between. The CDR3, as DNA: TGTGCCAGCAGCTTAGATGTATACAATGAGCAGTTCTTC. It encodes CASSLDVYNEQFF.

In its sample, this clonotype was seen a few times. The V call is TRBV4-3, the J call TRBJ1-6; the D is unclear. The V end was cut by 0 bases, the J end by 8 bases, with 8 bases between. The CDR3 loop spans 14 amino acids. Germline V lookup: CDR1 LGHNA, CDR2 YSLEER. CDR3 residues: CASSQEWRDSPLHF. The CDR3 nucleotides are TGCGCCAGCAGCCAAGAATGGAGAGATTCACCCCTCCACTTT.

J is TRBJ1-5 and V is TRBV28; a weak D match, TRBD1 (6 bases). Trimming took 6 bases from V and 6 from J, leaving 15 bases between them. The germline CDR1 and CDR2 sequences are MDHEN and SYDVKM. The CDR3 covers 14 residues. In DNA form, the CDR3 reads TGTGCCAGCAGCTTAAACAGGGAGGCTCAGCCCCAGCATTTT. Amino acid sequence: CASSLNREAQPQHF.

As DNA, the CDR3 is TGCAGTGCTAGTAACACTGAAACGAACACTGAAGCTTTCTTT. Encoded protein: CSASNTETNTEAFF. The gene calls are TRBV20-1 and TRBJ1-1; D is ambiguous. CDR1 and CDR2 (germline): DFQATT, SNEGSKA (reference sequence). V shed 3 bases and J shed 1 base, with 12 bases lying between them. CDR3 size: 14 residues.

The chain recombines TRBV7-3 with TRBJ2-1; TRBD1 matches 11 bases. CDR3 length equals 15 residues. CDR1 is SGHTA, CDR2 FQGTGA, per germline. With 6 bases clipped from V and 7 bases from J, the junction kept 8 bases outside the gene matches. In DNA, the CDR3 is TGTGCCAGCAGTCCGGACAGGGGGCGGGAGAATGAGCAGTTCTTC. Translation gives CASSPDRGRENEQFF.

In its sample, this clonotype was seen a few times. The CDR3 coding sequence is TGTGCCAGCAGCCATACCGGGACAGTCTCCTACGAGCAGTACTTC. Protein: CASSHTGTVSYEQYF. V gene TRBV7-8 combines with J gene TRBJ2-7, with TRBD1 matching over 7 bases. CDR1 is SGHVS and CDR2 is FQNEAQ in the germline V gene. The CDR3 runs to 15 residues. Trimming took 5 bases from V and 0 from J; bases not matched to a gene: 7.

The V gene is TRBV4-3, the J gene TRBJ2-7; D gene ambiguous. In germline, CDR1 is LGHNA, CDR2 YSLEER. CDR3 length: 17 residues. V lost 4 bases and J 3 bases, leaving 22 bases between the germline ends. CDR3 residues: CASSRDSTANFRYEQYF. The CDR3 nucleotides read TGCGCCAGCAGCCGAGATAGTACGGCTAATTTCCGCTACGAGCAGTACTTC.

This chain links TRBV20-1 with TRBJ1-2; D is perhaps TRBD1 (6 bases). The germline V gene has CDR1 DFQATT and CDR2 SNEGSKA (reference sequence). The V gene lost 1 base and the J gene lost 1 base, with 13 bases spanning the gap. The CDR3 extends over 15 amino acids. This chain's CDR3 is CSARGGGALNYGYTF. Written as DNA, the CDR3 is TGCAGTGCTAGAGGCGGGGGCGCACTTAACTATGGCTACACCTTC.

In nucleotides, the CDR3 is TGTGCCAGCAGCTTAGATGGTTGGGGAGGCGGAACCGAAAAACTGTTTTTT. Amino acid sequence: CASSLDGWGGGTEKLFF. V and J are TRBV7-9 and TRBJ1-4, with D unclear. The V and J ends lost 1 base and 8 bases respectively, with 20 bases between them. The CDR3 length is 17 residues. Germline V gene sequence: CDR1 SEHNR, CDR2 FQNEAQ (reference sequence).

In its sample, this clonotype was seen a few times. The chain recombines TRBV6-2 or TRBV6-3 with TRBJ1-1, with a possible D match to TRBD1 (5 bases). The germline V gene has CDR1 MNHEY and CDR2 SVGEGT. The CDR3 is 15 amino acids. The V gene lost 0 bases and the J gene lost 8 bases, with 16 bases spanning the gap. Here the CDR3 reads CASSYSTGGRLEAFF. For the CDR3, the DNA is TGTGCCAGCAGTTACTCGACGGGGGGACGTCTGGAAGCTTTCTTT.

CDR3 in amino acids: CASSPRGGDWGNQPQHF. Here the CDR3 DNA reads TGTGCCAGCAGCCCGCGGGGAGGGGATTGGGGCAATCAGCCCCAGCATTTT. This chain joins TRBV6-1 and TRBJ1-5, with D perhaps matching TRBD1 (5 bases). Trimming cost V 6 bases and J 2 bases, with 20 bases left between them. The CDR3 has 17 residues. Germline V gives CDR1 MNHNS, CDR2 SASEGT.

This clonotype was detected only once. This rearrangement joins TRBV5-1 to TRBJ2-5, with D hard to call. This CDR3 region has 14 residues. CDR1 and CDR2 from the germline V gene are SGHRS and YFSETQ. The germline V and J ends were trimmed by 4 bases and 3 bases, with 13 bases remaining between them. Here the CDR3 reads CASSRAGSKETQYF. The CDR3 coding sequence is TGCGCCAGCAGCCGCGCCGGGTCAAAAGAGACCCAGTACTTC.

The chain couples TRBV19 to TRBJ1-1; perhaps TRBD1 as D (6 bases). Trimming shortened V by 3 bases and J by 3 bases, and 14 bases separated the two germline ends. Looked up from germline, CDR1 is LNHDA and CDR2 is SQIVND (reference sequence). CDR3 size: 15 residues. CDR3 region: CASSILGQSDTEAFF. The CDR3 bases are TGTGCCAGTAGTATCTTAGGACAGAGCGACACTGAAGCTTTCTTT.

The chain is built from TRBV20-1 and TRBJ2-1; D unresolved. Germline assignment: CDR1 DFQATT and CDR2 SNEGSKA (reference sequence). The CDR3 has 13 amino acids. V was shortened by 6 bases and J by 4 bases, with 13 bases between the two germline ends. CDR3 coding DNA: TGCAGTGCACAGAAGTACCGGTACAATGAGCAGTTCTTC. Its protein product is CSAQKYRYNEQFF.

The V gene is TRBV6-2 or TRBV6-3, the J gene TRBJ2-4, with 16 bases aligning to TRBD2. V was pared by 5 bases and J by 9 bases, with 4 bases of the junction left unmatched. This CDR3 is 15 amino acids long. CDR1 and CDR2 (germline): MNHEY, SVGEGT. CDR3 region: CASSQGLAGGGIQYF. Written as DNA, the CDR3 is TGTGCCAGCAGTCAGGGACTAGCGGGAGGGGGCATTCAGTACTTC.

The rearrangement uses TRBV6-2 or TRBV6-3 and TRBJ2-5, with 7 bases matching TRBD1. CDR1 MNHEY and CDR2 SVGEGT come from the germline V gene. The trim removed 0 bases at V and 8 bases at J, leaving 12 bases unmatched. The CDR3 has 16 residues. The CDR3 loop is CASSYSRGRGVETQYF. In nucleotides, the CDR3 is TGTGCCAGCAGTTACTCGAGGGGGCGAGGAGTGGAAACCCAGTACTTC.

This clonotype occurred a few times. This chain uses TRBV11-3 with TRBJ1-1, with TRBD1 matching 8 bases. After removal of 5 bases from V and 1 base from J, the junction contained 6 bases not matched to a gene. CDR3 length: 15 amino acids. CDR1 is SGHNT and CDR2 is YENEEA in the germline V gene. The CDR3 nucleotides are TGTGCCAGCAGCGAAGGACAGGGCGAGAACACTGAAGCTTTCTTT. Translation: CASSEGQGENTEAFF. The whole variable domain, filled in from reference TRBV11-3 and TRBJ1-1, reads EAGVVQSPRYKIIEKKQPVAFWCNPISGHNTLYWYLQNLGQGPELLIRYENEEAVDDSQLPKDRFSAERLKGVDSTLKIQPAELGDSAVYLCASSEGQGENTEAFFGQGTRLTVV.